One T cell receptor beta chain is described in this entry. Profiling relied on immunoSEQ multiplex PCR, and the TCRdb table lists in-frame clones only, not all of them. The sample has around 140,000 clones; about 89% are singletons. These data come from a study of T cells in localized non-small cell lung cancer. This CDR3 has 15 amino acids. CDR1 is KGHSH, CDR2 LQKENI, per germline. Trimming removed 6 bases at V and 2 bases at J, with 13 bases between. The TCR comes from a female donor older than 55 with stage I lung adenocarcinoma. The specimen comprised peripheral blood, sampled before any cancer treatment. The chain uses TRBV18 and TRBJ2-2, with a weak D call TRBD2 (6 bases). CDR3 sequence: CASSFQRANTGELFF. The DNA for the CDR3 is TGTGCCAGCTCTTTCCAGCGGGCTAACACCGGGGAGCTGTTTTTT.